This paragraph covers one T cell receptor (beta chain) sequence. As yet, its antigen is unknown. This specimen belongs to a study of a mutant IDH1 vaccine in newly diagnosed glioma. Time point given: week 11, during vaccination. Topical imiquimod accompanied each vaccine dose, which consisted of 300 ug of mutant IDH1 20-mer peptide. This table comes from immunoSEQ multiplex PCR, and its TCRdb copy is limited to in-frame clones, with some not included. The sample has more than 50,000 clones, roughly 80% seen once. The starting material was PBMCs, obtained from a glioma patient whose treatment included an IDH1 peptide vaccine. This clonotype was sampled from a man aged 50 to 60 with glioma.

CDR3: CASSLGSLGRGGEQYF. DNA for the CDR3: TGTGCCAGCAGCTTAGGGAGTCTCGGGAGGGGAGGTGAGCAGTACTTC. The chain couples TRBV7-6 to TRBJ2-7; 8 bases match TRBD2. The CDR3 loop spans 16 amino acids. Germline V gene sequence: CDR1 SGHVS, CDR2 FNYEAQ. The V gene end was trimmed by 1 base and the J gene end by 7 bases; junction bases not matched to a gene: 12.